This T cell receptor beta chain was identified during a study of early T cells in non-severe SARS-CoV-2 infection (TCRdb year 2021). Study-wide context: TCR sequencing used bulk RNA from unsorted whole blood, so alpha and beta chains could not be paired. General findings and caveats noted by the study authors: Matching against VDJdb was skewed toward anti-spike CD8 responses, likely underestimated virus-specific expansions, and missed private and CD4 specificities.

The CDR1 and CDR2 encoded by the germline V gene are MDHEN and SYDVKM. V lost 3 bases and J lost 2 bases; the stretch between them is 8 bases long. The CDR3 numbers 13 residues from cysteine through phenylalanine. Only the CDR3 DNA stays, 39 bases, in frame from base 1. Libraries were made using 5' RACE. The sequencer was a NextSeq 500. The TCR library protocol attached unique molecular identifiers to individual cDNA molecules to correct for sequencing error and PCR bias. Both TCR alpha and beta chains were sequenced, and tight co-correlation was observed between alpha and beta sequence abundances in each sample. In the original analysis: Decombinator V4 was used to annotate TCR sequences for V gene, J gene and CDR3. TCRs were defined as expanded if a significant change between any two time points was detected under a Poisson model with p below 0.0001. TCR abundances were normalised to the total number of TCRs sequenced per sample and expressed as counts per million. MAIT TCRs were defined by TRAV1-2 paired with TRAJ12, TRAJ20 or TRAJ33, and iNKT TCRs by TRAV10 paired with TRAJ18. VDJdb, accessed 1 November 2021, was searched for CMV, EBV and SARS-CoV-2 annotated TCRs, excluding TCRs annotated for multiple antigens. The public sequencing data were trimmed at Q25 with fastp and processed into clonotypes with MiXCR by TCRdb, which kept only in-frame beta chains. Each entry is one CDR3 protein sequence, shown with its most common DNA and genes. TCRdb's processing, not the authors' own work, is the source of the V and J calls. This sample comprises tens of thousands of distinct CDR3 sequences, approximately 16% of them detected only once. Just over 5% of the sample lies in the top ten.

This was a case-control study nested in a cohort of healthcare workers in London, UK, who had nasopharyngeal swab PCR tests and blood samples taken every week. Healthcare workers were enrolled in the week of the UK lockdown, from 23 to 31 March 2020, and were followed every week for up to roughly 16 weeks. Only a few counts were recorded for this clonotype. The antigen this receptor binds is unknown. Base qualities are not provided; no much larger clone lies one nucleotide away. The source of this sequence is an adult who was a healthcare worker with PCR-confirmed SARS-CoV-2 infection or an uninfected control (not recorded which). The V and J segments used are TRBV28 and TRBJ2-7, with no confidently assigned D gene. This specimen was whole blood, taken at baseline. The DNA sequence is given as TGTGCCAGCAGTTTGCGGAATACCTACGAGCAGTACTTC. It encodes CASSLRNTYEQYF.